This T cell receptor (beta chain) was retrieved from a study of OX40 agonist ivuxolimab in advanced cancers. Study summary: Cancers in dose escalation were hepatocellular, melanoma, renal cell and head and neck. The study's findings and limits: At 0.1 to 3.0 mg/kg and by week 6, CD4+ and CD8+ T cells in the blood had expanded clonally. Among the least clonally expanded were partial responders at 0.1-3.0 mg/kg.

Repertoires were generated with immunoSEQ multiplex PCR, while TCRdb's copy carries only in-frame clones and drops some. The sample consists of around 70,000 clones, more than 75% of them appearing once. This CDR3 spans 15 amino acids. Trimming took 1 base from V and 5 from J, leaving 11 bases between them. Per germline, CDR1 LNHDA and CDR2 SQIVND (reference sequence). Individuals having autoimmune disease history or systemic immunosuppression were not enrolled. On this clone itself: The antigen is unknown.

V gene TRBV19 combines with J gene TRBJ2-2; tentatively, D is TRBD2 (5 bases). The source was CD4+ or CD8+ T cells sorted from blood, collected in a trial of the OX40 agonist ivuxolimab. This receptor was obtained from an adult with an advanced solid tumor such as melanoma, head and neck, liver or kidney cancer. Here the CDR3 DNA reads TGTGCCAGTAGTATAGGAGGGATCGGAACCGGGGAGCTGTTTTTT. Translation gives CASSIGGIGTGELFF.